The 17 T cell receptor beta chains listed next were all sequenced from one sample in a study of blood T cell repertoires in COVID-19 (dated by TCRdb to 2018 to 2020). The method was the immunoSEQ multiplex PCR assay. The table was pulled from immuneACCESS by TCRdb, which kept in-frame rearrangements only. Such tables lose some clones; where checked, under half of the loss comes from unresolved V genes, and the rest has no known cause. This sample comprises under 250,000 clones, about 89% of them detected only once. The top ten constitute approximately 1.5% of the sample. Sequencing input: peripheral blood. The receptors were sampled from a woman between 55 and 75 years old who had recovered from COVID-19.

The chain links TRBV28 to TRBJ1-6; 8 nucleotides agree with TRBD1. The germline V gene has CDR1 MDHEN and CDR2 SYDVKM. V lost 5 bases, J lost 3 bases, and 9 bases stayed unmatched. The CDR3 spans 17 residues. CDR3 bases: TGTGCCAGCAGTCCAAGACAGGGGAGTGTCTATAATTCACCCCTCCACTTT. This encodes CASSPRQGSVYNSPLHF.

The V call is TRBV3-1 (or the pseudogene TRBV3-2), the J call TRBJ1-2; 7 nucleotides line up with TRBD1. This CDR3 has 15 amino acids. Germline CDR1 is LGHDT and CDR2 is YNNKEL (reference sequence). Trimming removed 2 bases from V and 0 bases from J; junction bases left unmatched: 3. CDR3 DNA: TGTGCCAGCAGCCAAAGGACAGGACCTAACTATGGCTACACCTTC. It specifies CASSQRTGPNYGYTF.

This chain links TRBV6-5 with TRBJ1-2; TRBD1 agrees at 10 bases. J was trimmed by 4 bases and V by 4 bases; bases with no gene match: 6. Germline CDR1 MNHEY, CDR2 SVGAGI. CDR3 size: 15 residues. Here the CDR3 reads CASSLTGGTSYGYTF. In DNA form, the CDR3 reads TGTGCCAGCAGTTTGACAGGGGGCACTAGCTATGGCTACACCTTC.

V usage is TRBV9 and J usage is TRBJ2-7; the match to TRBD2 covers 13 bases. The CDR3 sequence is 17 residues long. J was trimmed by 3 bases and V by 0 bases; bases with no gene match: 6. CDR1 is SGDLS and CDR2 is YYNGEE in the germline V gene. The CDR3 DNA is TGTGCCAGCAGCGTAGTTGGGGGGACTAGCGGGGACTACGAGCAGTACTTC. Encoded protein: CASSVVGGTSGDYEQYF.

The rearrangement links TRBV28 to TRBJ2-4; possible D gene TRBD2, 7 bases. The CDR3 runs 17 residues. The ends were cut back, 1 base at V and 8 bases at J, with 21 bases in the middle. CDR1 and CDR2 from the germline V gene are MDHEN and SYDVKM. The CDR3 region is CASSLLGGGQRVYIQYF. The CDR3 bases are TGTGCCAGCAGTTTATTAGGGGGGGGACAACGGGTTTACATTCAGTACTTC. The full variable domain, its missing parts supplied by reference TRBV28 and TRBJ2-4, is DVKVTQSSRYLVKRTGEKVFLECVQDMDHENMFWYRQDPGLGLRLIYFSYDVKMKEKGDIPEGYSVSREKKERFSLILESASTNQTSMYLCASSLLGGGQRVYIQYFGAGTRLSVL.

This clone was observed a handful of times. The rearrangement joins TRBV10-3 to TRBJ2-5, with a weak D call TRBD2 (6 bases). CDR3 length: 14 amino acids. V lost 1 base and J lost 4, with 10 bases in between. Germline V CDR1 and CDR2: ENHRY, SYGVKD. The CDR3 spells CAISEWGDGETQYF. The CDR3 nucleotides read TGTGCCATCAGTGAGTGGGGGGATGGAGAGACCCAGTACTTC.

J is TRBJ2-7 and V is TRBV29-1; D perhaps matches TRBD2 (7 bases). The V gene lost 4 bases and the J gene lost 5 bases, with 15 bases spanning the gap. The CDR3 length is 13 residues. Germline CDR1 SQVTM, CDR2 ANQGSEA. In nucleotides, the CDR3 is TGCAGCGTTGGCGGGGGCGCATCCCACGAGCAGTACTTC. This sequence encodes CSVGGGASHEQYF.

This sequence joins TRBV28 and TRBJ1-5, with D hard to call. CDR1 is MDHEN and CDR2 is SYDVKM in the germline V gene. The CDR3 extends over 17 amino acids. The V and J ends lost 3 bases and 0 bases respectively, with 15 bases between them. The CDR3 bases are TGTGCCAGCAGTTTTCTTAACTTTGGTGATAGCAATCAGCCCCAGCATTTT. It specifies CASSFLNFGDSNQPQHF.

The V gene is TRBV21-1, the J gene TRBJ2-5; the D segment call TRBD2 is taken from the table without a DNA check. TRBV21-1 is classified as a pseudogene. The CDR3 runs to 16 residues. CDR3 loop: CASSELKRDGEETQYF. CDR3 DNA sequence: TGTGCCAGCAGCGAATTAAAGCGGGACGGGGAAGAGACCCAGTACTTC.

The V gene is TRBV14, the J gene TRBJ2-5, with D possibly being TRBD1 (6 bases). Trimming took 1 base from V and 5 from J, leaving 11 bases between them. This CDR3 region has 14 residues. CDR1 and CDR2 from the germline V gene are SGHDN and FVKESK. CDR3 coding DNA: TGTGCCAGCAGCCAAGCCAGGGGCGGGGAGACCCAGTACTTC. Translated: CASSQARGGETQYF.

The V call is TRBV7-2, the J call TRBJ1-5, with D perhaps TRBD1 (5 bases). The V gene lost 1 base and the J gene lost 0 bases, with 7 bases spanning the gap. The CDR3 covers 15 residues. Germline V gene lookup returns CDR1 SGHTA and CDR2 FQGNSA. CDR3 sequence reads: CASSLVGDSNQPQHF. Here the CDR3 DNA reads TGTGCCAGCAGCTTAGTAGGGGATAGCAATCAGCCCCAGCATTTT.

The rearrangement joins TRBV4-3 to TRBJ1-4; 7 nucleotides line up with TRBD1. The V and J ends lost 1 base and 7 bases, in that order; junction bases with no gene match: 3. This CDR3 region has 14 residues. Germline V lookup: CDR1 LGHNA, CDR2 YSLEER. DNA for the CDR3: TGCGCCAGCAGCCAAGGAAGGGGGCTTGAAAAACTGTTTTTT. Its protein is CASSQGRGLEKLFF.

The rearrangement uses TRBV3-1 (or the pseudogene TRBV3-2) and TRBJ1-2; 8 bases align to TRBD1. Germline CDR1 and CDR2: LGHDT and YNNKEL (reference sequence). V shed 1 base, J shed 8 bases, and the junction held 3 bases outside the gene matches. The CDR3 is 13 residues long. CDR3 in DNA: TGTGCCAGCAGCCAAGGGACAGGGAGGGGCTACACCTTC. Translated: CASSQGTGRGYTF.

The chain uses TRBV6-5 and TRBJ1-3; TRBD1 is a possible D gene (5 bases). The CDR3 consists of 15 residues. The germline V gene has CDR1 MNHEY and CDR2 SVGAGI. V dropped 0 bases and J dropped 2 bases, with 8 bases sitting between them. The CDR3 bases are TGTGCCAGCAGTTACTCGCGGGACCCTGGAAACACCATATATTTT. The encoded protein is CASSYSRDPGNTIYF.

This chain joins TRBV5-1 and TRBJ2-5; D is possibly TRBD1 (6 bases). Germline V lookup: CDR1 SGHRS, CDR2 YFSETQ. The CDR3 loop spans 16 amino acids. Trimming removed 7 bases at V and 3 bases at J, with 22 bases between. This chain's CDR3 is CASALMGRGMEETQYF. CDR3 DNA: TGCGCCAGCGCCTTAATGGGAAGGGGGATGGAAGAGACCCAGTACTTC.

The V and J genes are TRBV6-6 and TRBJ2-1, with D perhaps matching TRBD1 (5 bases). V was trimmed by 2 bases and J by 4 bases, leaving 12 bases between them. The length of the CDR3 is 15 residues. The germline V gene encodes CDR1 MNHNY and CDR2 SVGAGI (reference sequence). The CDR3 here is CASSYGAPNYNEQFF. The CDR3 DNA is TGTGCCAGCAGTTACGGGGCGCCGAATTACAATGAGCAGTTCTTC.

This chain links TRBV19 with TRBJ1-2; D possibly corresponds to TRBD1 (5 bases). Germline V gives CDR1 LNHDA, CDR2 SQIVND (reference sequence). The CDR3 spans 14 residues. V was cut by 5 bases and J by 4 bases, with 14 bases left in between. This chain's CDR3 is CASSPLRRGYGYTF. The CDR3 DNA reads TGTGCCAGTAGTCCCCTCCGGAGGGGCTATGGCTACACCTTC.